The 27 T cell receptor beta chains given below trace back to one sample, sequenced in a study of cytotoxic CD8 clonotypes in ibrutinib-treated CLL. Data came from immunoSEQ multiplex PCR; TCRdb stores just in-frame clones and leaves some out. The table lists around 150,000 clones, more than 75% of them singletons. The sequenced sample was PBMCs, obtained after 12 months of ibrutinib treatment. Every receptor here comes from a human donor with chronic lymphocytic leukemia.

The CDR3 reads CASSLLGQRESNEQFF. The CDR3 DNA follows: TGTGCCAGCAGCTTACTCGGGCAGCGGGAGTCGAATGAGCAGTTCTTC. V usage is TRBV5-4 and J usage is TRBJ2-1, with 8 bases fitting TRBD2. Germline CDR1 is SGHNT and CDR2 is YYREEE (reference sequence). This CDR3 region has 16 residues. Germline trimming cut 2 bases from V and 7 bases from J; bases unmatched to any gene: 11.

CDR3 amino acids: CASSLGQVGIQYF. The CDR3 DNA sequence: TGTGCCAGCAGCCTGGGACAAGTAGGGATTCAGTACTTC. This chain connects TRBV7-2 to TRBJ2-4; weak D call: TRBD1 (6 bases). V lost 5 bases to trimming and J lost 10 bases, with 15 bases between them. The CDR3 is 13 amino acids. Germline-derived CDR1 and CDR2 are SGHTA and FQGNSA. The complete variable domain, with remaining parts taken from reference TRBV7-2 and TRBJ2-4, reads GAGVSQSPSNKVTEKGKDVELRCDPISGHTALYWYRQSLGQGLEFLIYFQGNSAPDKSGLPSDRFSAERTGGSVSTLTIQRTQQEDSAVYLCASSLGQVGIQYFGAGTRLSVL.

V gene TRBV4-1 combines with J gene TRBJ2-4; D is possibly TRBD2 (6 bases). The CDR3 is 18 amino acids. V lost 4 bases to trimming and J lost 1 base, with 20 bases between them. Germline lookup yields CDR1 MGHRA and CDR2 YSYEKL. The CDR3 loop is CASSRLLATERAKNIQYF. The DNA for the CDR3 is TGCGCCAGCAGCCGGCTTCTAGCGACTGAGCGCGCCAAAAACATTCAGTACTTC.

The J gene is TRBJ2-3, the V gene TRBV19; no clear D gene. The CDR3 is 13 residues long. CDR1 is LNHDA, CDR2 SQIVND, per germline (reference sequence). V lost 0 bases and J lost 6, with 7 bases in between. CDR3 in DNA: TGTGCCAGTAGTATAGATTCCCCTGATACGCAGTATTTT. Encoded protein: CASSIDSPDTQYF.

The genes are TRBV21-1 and TRBJ1-5; the DNA was not used to check the table's D call, TRBD1. TRBV21-1 is a recognized pseudogene. This CDR3 comprises 16 residues. The CDR3 nucleotides read TGTGCCAGCAGCAAAGCCCGACAGGGTAGCAATCAGCCCCAGCATTTT. It is translated as CASSKARQGSNQPQHF.

The chain couples TRBV7-2 to TRBJ2-1; D is undetermined. CDR1 is SGHTA and CDR2 is FQGNSA in the germline V gene. Trimming stripped 1 base from V and 4 bases from J, with 11 bases between. The CDR3 length is 15 residues. The CDR3 region is CASSLVLTDYNEQFF. Written as DNA, the CDR3 is TGTGCCAGCAGCTTAGTTCTAACGGATTACAATGAGCAGTTCTTC. Filled out from reference TRBV7-2 and TRBJ2-1, the complete variable domain reads GAGVSQSPSNKVTEKGKDVELRCDPISGHTALYWYRQSLGQGLEFLIYFQGNSAPDKSGLPSDRFSAERTGGSVSTLTIQRTQQEDSAVYLCASSLVLTDYNEQFFGPGTRLTVL.

In DNA, the CDR3 is TGTGCCAGCAGTGGGGCAGGGGGCCGGAATGAGCAGTTCTTC. Its translation is CASSGAGGRNEQFF. The chain is built from TRBV2 and TRBJ2-1; 8 bases line up with TRBD1. Germline loops: CDR1 SNHLY, CDR2 FYNNEI. The CDR3 has 14 amino acids. Unmatched junction bases numbered 6, after V lost 4 bases and J lost 7 bases.

The chain carries TRBV6-5 and TRBJ1-2; the D gene is possibly TRBD1 (6 bases). CDR3 length: 16 amino acids. Germline-derived CDR1 and CDR2 are MNHEY and SVGAGI. Trimming shortened V by 3 bases and J by 5 bases, and 19 bases separated the two germline ends. CDR3 sequence reads: CASSYKPLAGAYGYTF. The CDR3 nucleotides read TGTGCCAGCAGTTATAAGCCCCTTGCAGGGGCGTATGGCTACACCTTC.

This chain uses TRBV27 with TRBJ2-7, with D uncertain. The CDR3 consists of 13 residues. The germline CDR1 and CDR2 sequences are MNHEY and SMNVEV (reference sequence). Trimming left V 3 bases short and J 2 bases short, with 8 bases between. CDR3: CASSLGRAYEQYF. DNA of the CDR3: TGTGCCAGCAGTTTGGGCAGAGCCTACGAGCAGTACTTC.

This sequence joins TRBV6-6 and TRBJ2-7, with D perhaps given as TRBD1 or TRBD2 (5 bases each). The V end lost 0 bases, the J end lost 4 bases, and 10 bases lay between the germline ends. This CDR3 is 14 amino acids long. Germline CDR1 and CDR2: MNHNY and SVGAGI (reference sequence). CDR3 amino acids: CASSYSRGPYEQYF. CDR3 coding DNA: TGTGCCAGCAGTTACTCAAGGGGACCTTACGAGCAGTACTTC.

This chain links TRBV11-1 with TRBJ2-2; D perhaps matches TRBD1 (5 bases). CDR3 length: 17 residues. Germline CDR1 reads SGHAT; CDR2 reads FQDESV (reference sequence). V lost 5 bases, J lost 2 bases, and 18 bases lay in between. The CDR3 protein is CASSPGIWGYNTGELFF. The CDR3 DNA reads as TGTGCCAGCAGCCCCGGCATCTGGGGCTACAACACCGGGGAGCTGTTTTTT.

The V and J genes are TRBV10-3 and TRBJ2-7, with 12 bases matching TRBD1. Germline trimming cut 0 bases from V and 12 bases from J; bases unmatched to any gene: 3. The germline gives CDR1 ENHRY, CDR2 SYGVKD. The CDR3 length is 13 residues. Written as DNA, the CDR3 is TGTGCCATCAGTGAGTCGGGACAGGGGGCCATGTACTTC. Translating it yields CAISESGQGAMYF.

The genes are TRBV6-1 and TRBJ2-7; D unclear. V shed 4 bases and J shed 1 base, with 14 bases lying between them. Germline V lookup: CDR1 MNHNS, CDR2 SASEGT. The CDR3 has 15 amino acids. CDR3 DNA: TGTGCCAGCAGTGGTTCCGGGCAAAGGTCCTACGAGCAGTACTTC. Its protein product is CASSGSGQRSYEQYF.

The genes are TRBV6-5 and TRBJ1-4; TRBD1 might be the D (5 bases). Looked up from germline, CDR1 is MNHEY and CDR2 is SVGAGI. The V end lost 8 bases, the J end lost 3 bases, and 16 bases lay between the germline ends. This CDR3 region has 15 residues. CDR3 region: CASGGSPGANEKLFF. The CDR3 region has the DNA TGTGCCAGCGGCGGGTCCCCGGGGGCTAATGAAAAACTGTTTTTT.

CDR3 DNA sequence: TGTGCCAGCAGCTTAGGAGGGACAGGGGCCACAGGGCTGTTTTTT. This translates into CASSLGGTGATGLFF. The rearrangement joins TRBV7-2 to TRBJ1-4; the match to TRBD1 covers 10 bases. The CDR3 is made up of 15 amino acids. Looked up from germline, CDR1 is SGHTA and CDR2 is FQGNSA. With V trimmed by 1 base and J by 14 bases, 10 bases remained unmatched.

J is TRBJ1-2 and V is TRBV6-5; no definite D call. The V gene lost 7 bases and the J gene lost 4 bases, with 13 bases spanning the gap. Germline V gene lookup returns CDR1 MNHEY and CDR2 SVGAGI. The length of the CDR3 is 13 residues. The CDR3 sequence: CASKSGRSYGYTF. Here the CDR3 DNA reads TGTGCCAGCAAATCAGGTCGGAGCTATGGCTACACCTTC.

This clone turned up a few times. This chain links TRBV5-8 with TRBJ2-7; no clear D. V lost 1 base, J lost 0 bases, and 11 bases lay in between. CDR1 SGHTS and CDR2 YDEGEE come from the germline V gene. The CDR3 length is 15 residues. CDR3 loop: CASSLTQSSSYEQYF. For the CDR3, the DNA is TGTGCCAGCAGCTTGACACAGTCAAGCTCCTACGAGCAGTACTTC. The full variable domain, in which reference TRBV5-8 and TRBJ2-7 provide the parts outside the CDR3, is EAGVTQSPTHLIKTRGQQATLRCSPISGHTSVYWYQQALGLGLQFLLWYDEGEERNRGNFPPRFSGRQFPNYSSELNVNALELEDSALYLCASSLTQSSSYEQYFGPGTRLTVT.

The V gene is TRBV11-3, the J gene TRBJ2-6; tentative D call: TRBD2 (6 bases). Deletions cut 5 bases from V and 1 base from J, with 9 bases between. The CDR3 totals 15 residues. Germline V gives CDR1 SGHNT, CDR2 YENEEA. The CDR3 is CASSIGRSGANVLTF. Written as DNA, the CDR3 is TGTGCCAGCAGCATAGGGAGGTCTGGGGCCAACGTCCTGACTTTC. The full variable domain, with the rest looked up from reference TRBV11-3 and TRBJ2-6, is EAGVVQSPRYKIIEKKQPVAFWCNPISGHNTLYWYLQNLGQGPELLIRYENEEAVDDSQLPKDRFSAERLKGVDSTLKIQPAELGDSAVYLCASSIGRSGANVLTFGAGSRLTVL.

J is TRBJ1-3 and V is TRBV19; 7 nucleotides align to TRBD1. The CDR3 has 14 residues. With 7 bases clipped from V and 3 bases from J, the junction kept 6 bases outside the gene matches. The V gene's germline CDR1 is LNHDA and CDR2 SQIVND (reference sequence). The CDR3 loop is CASNPTGLGNTIYF. The CDR3 DNA reads TGTGCCAGTAATCCGACAGGGCTTGGAAACACCATATATTTT.

The V call is TRBV19, the J call TRBJ2-7; 7 bases map to TRBD1. The CDR3 runs to 15 residues. CDR1 is LNHDA, CDR2 SQIVND, per germline (reference sequence). V was pared by 6 bases and J by 2 bases, with 10 bases of the junction left unmatched. CDR3 sequence (DNA): TGTGCCAGTAGGCAGGGGGAAGGATCCCCCTACGAGCAGTACTTC. Its translation is CASRQGEGSPYEQYF.

The chain combines TRBV5-4 with TRBJ2-3; TRBD1 might be the D (7 bases). Trimming removed 4 bases at V and 5 bases at J, with 14 bases between. CDR3 length: 14 amino acids. Germline V CDR1 and CDR2: SGHNT, YYREEE (reference sequence). The CDR3 sequence: CASSADRRGDTQYF. In DNA form, the CDR3 reads TGTGCCAGCAGCGCGGACAGGAGGGGAGATACGCAGTATTTT.

With regard to this clone: The junction departs from the called germline gene at one end, perhaps through a read error. The chain links TRBV30 to TRBJ1-3; D is uncertain. CDR3 length: 11 residues. Germline assignment: CDR1 GTSNPN and CDR2 SVGIG (reference sequence). For the CDR3, the DNA is TGTACCTGGGAGATTGGAAACACCATATATTTT. The encoded protein is CTWEIGNTIYF.

The chain links TRBV7-2 to TRBJ2-5, with TRBD2 matching over 13 bases. Per the germline V gene, CDR1 is SGHTA and CDR2 is FQGNSA. V shed 1 base and J 4 bases; nucleotides not matched to a gene: 6. There are 17 residues in the CDR3. The CDR3 DNA reads as TGTGCCAGCAGCTTAGGGGCACTAGCGGGGGGGATAGAGACCCAGTACTTC. As protein: CASSLGALAGGIETQYF.

The rearrangement uses TRBV7-9 and TRBJ1-2; the D is unclear. V was clipped by 5 bases and J by 6 bases, with 13 bases between them. This CDR3 region has 13 residues. Per the germline V gene, CDR1 is SEHNR and CDR2 is FQNEAQ (reference sequence). CDR3 nucleotides: TGTGCCAGCAGCCCGACGAGGCGGGATGGCTACACCTTC. Translated: CASSPTRRDGYTF.

This chain joins TRBV30 and TRBJ2-7; D not certain. Trimming cost V 4 bases and J 1 base, with 11 bases left between them. Germline values: CDR1 GTSNPN, CDR2 SVGIG (reference sequence). The CDR3 has 13 amino acids. In DNA form, the CDR3 reads TGTGCCTGGAAAATTAAGGGTTCCTACGAGCAGTACTTC. Amino acid sequence: CAWKIKGSYEQYF. Combining the CDR3 with reference TRBV30 and TRBJ2-7 gives the whole variable domain SQTIHQWPATLVQPVGSPLSLECTVEGTSNPNLYWYRQAAGRGLQLLFYSVGIGQISSEVPQNLSASRPQDRQFILSSKKLLLSDSGFYLCAWKIKGSYEQYFGPGTRLTVT.

This rearrangement joins TRBV7-2 to TRBJ1-1, with 7 positions matching TRBD1. Germline lookup yields CDR1 SGHTA and CDR2 FQGNSA. The CDR3 contains 13 residues. Losses at the gene ends were 5 bases for V and 10 bases for J; bases not matched to a gene: 10. CDR3 sequence (DNA): TGTGCCAGCAGCCCAAGACAGGGCCCCGTAGCTTTCTTT. Its translation: CASSPRQGPVAFF. Variable domain in full (rest from reference TRBV7-2 and TRBJ1-1): GAGVSQSPSNKVTEKGKDVELRCDPISGHTALYWYRQSLGQGLEFLIYFQGNSAPDKSGLPSDRFSAERTGGSVSTLTIQRTQQEDSAVYLCASSPRQGPVAFFGQGTRLTVV.

The chain recombines TRBV7-2 with TRBJ1-2, with 8 bases matching TRBD1. J was trimmed by 2 bases and V by 2 bases; bases with no gene match: 7. The germline V gene has CDR1 SGHTA and CDR2 FQGNSA. The CDR3 has 16 residues. CDR3: CASSLSQDRVNYGYTF. The CDR3 nucleotides are TGTGCCAGCAGCTTAAGTCAGGACAGGGTAAACTATGGCTACACCTTC.